A selection of T cell receptor beta chains follows, all from one sample in a study of tumor and adjacent non-tumor tissue in lung cancer. MiXCR, applied by TCRdb to the multiplex PCR reads, yields one record per CDR3 protein. Of 90,000 to 100,000 distinct CDR3 sequences listed, roughly 80% are singletons. Sequencing input: distant non-tumor lung tissue. The receptors derive from a man in his sixties with small cell lung cancer. The CDR3 runs from the conserved cysteine through the conserved F or W. The D gene is left open where the match is weak. The size field is filled for only some rows; it gives once, few, many or a size class.

j_call: TRBJ2-5; v_call: TRBV29-1; clone_size: NA; d_call: NA; cdr3_nt: TGCAGCGTAGGGGATTCTGAGACCCAGTACTTC; cdr3_aa: CSVGDSETQYF
j_call: TRBJ2-2; v_call: TRBV6-5; clone_size: NA; d_call: NA; cdr3_nt: TGTGCCAGCAGTTACTCTAACCTGGACAGAAGAAACACCGGGGAGCTGTTTTTT; cdr3_aa: CASSYSNLDRRNTGELFF
j_call: TRBJ2-2; v_call: TRBV5-1; clone_size: few; d_call: NA; cdr3_nt: TGCGTCAGCAGCTTGGCCCGAGCGAGTGGCACCGGGGAGCTGTTTTTT; cdr3_aa: CVSSLARASGTGELFF
j_call: TRBJ1-3; v_call: TRBV20-1; clone_size: NA; d_call: TRBD1; cdr3_nt: TGTAGTGCTAAGGGGGCCCCCTCTCGAAACACCATATATTTT; cdr3_aa: CSAKGAPSRNTIYF
j_call: TRBJ2-5; v_call: TRBV10-3; clone_size: NA; d_call: NA; cdr3_nt: TGTGCCATAAGTGCCAGGGAAGAGATCCAGTACTTC; cdr3_aa: CAISAREEIQYF
j_call: TRBJ2-1; v_call: TRBV20-1; clone_size: NA; d_call: TRBD2; cdr3_nt: TGCAGTACTAGAGATCCTAGCGGCTACAATGAACAGTTCTTC; cdr3_aa: CSTRDPSGYNEQFF
j_call: TRBJ2-7; v_call: TRBV4-1; clone_size: once; d_call: NA; cdr3_nt: TGCGCCAGCGGTTTCGGCGGACTATACGAGCAGTACTTC; cdr3_aa: CASGFGGLYEQYF
j_call: TRBJ2-5; v_call: TRBV12-3/TRBV12-4; clone_size: NA; d_call: NA; cdr3_nt: TGTGCCAGCAGTTTAATGGGCAGGGAAGAGAGCCAGCACTTC; cdr3_aa: CASSLMGREESQHF
j_call: TRBJ2-3; v_call: TRBV5-1; clone_size: few; d_call: NA; cdr3_nt: TGCGCCAGCAGCTCCGGTACAGACACAGATACGCAGTATTTT; cdr3_aa: CASSSGTDTDTQYF
j_call: TRBJ2-1; v_call: TRBV4-2; clone_size: NA; d_call: NA; cdr3_nt: TGTGCCAGCAGCCAAGCCTCGACTGCGACATCCTACAATGAGCGGTTCTTC; cdr3_aa: CASSQASTATSYNERFF
j_call: TRBJ1-4; v_call: TRBV6-2/TRBV6-3; clone_size: NA; d_call: TRBD1; cdr3_nt: TGTGCCAGCTGTTCGACGGCAGGGGGGATCCATGGAAAACTGTTTTTT; cdr3_aa: CASCSTAGGIHGKLFF
j_call: TRBJ2-7; v_call: TRBV30; clone_size: NA; d_call: NA; cdr3_nt: TGTGCCGGAGAAGGGGTGACAAAAAACGAGCAGTACTTC; cdr3_aa: CAGEGVTKNEQYF
j_call: TRBJ2-3; v_call: TRBV6-2/TRBV6-3; clone_size: NA; d_call: TRBD2; cdr3_nt: TGTGCCAGCAGTTACGGGACTAGCTGGAGATTCGAGGATACACAATATTTT; cdr3_aa: CASSYGTSWRFEDTQYF
j_call: TRBJ2-5; v_call: TRBV6-1; clone_size: NA; d_call: NA; cdr3_nt: TGTGTCAGCACCAACTCGAACCCGGGAGTCCGAGAGGTGGAGACCCAGCACTTC; cdr3_aa: CVSTNSNPGVREVETQHF
j_call: TRBJ1-2; v_call: TRBV12-3/TRBV12-4; clone_size: NA; d_call: TRBD1; cdr3_nt: TGTGCCATCAGTTTAAATGACAGGGGTCGCAACTATGGCTACACTTTC; cdr3_aa: CAISLNDRGRNYGYTF
j_call: TRBJ2-1; v_call: TRBV29-1; clone_size: NA; d_call: NA; cdr3_nt: TGCAGCATGCCGGGTGAGTGCAGCTCATACAATGAGCAGTTCTTC; cdr3_aa: CSMPGECSSYNEQFF
j_call: TRBJ2-3; v_call: TRBV5-4; clone_size: once; d_call: TRBD1; cdr3_nt: TGTACCATCAGTACTCGGACAGGGGGCGCGGCAGATACGCAGTATTTT; cdr3_aa: CTISTRTGGAADTQYF
j_call: TRBJ2-1; v_call: TRBV4-1; clone_size: NA; d_call: TRBD2; cdr3_nt: TGCGCCAGCAGGGTTGGACTAGTGGGAAACAATGAACAGTTCTTC; cdr3_aa: CASRVGLVGNNEQFF
j_call: TRBJ2-1; v_call: TRBV7-8; clone_size: NA; d_call: NA; cdr3_nt: TGTGCCAGCAGCTCTAAATTGACTTCCAATGAGCAGTTCTTC; cdr3_aa: CASSSKLTSNEQFF
j_call: TRBJ1-2; v_call: TRBV6-1; clone_size: NA; d_call: NA; cdr3_nt: TGTGCCAGCAGTGAGACATCAGTGGGCGTCTATGGCTACACCTTC; cdr3_aa: CASSETSVGVYGYTF
j_call: TRBJ2-2; v_call: TRBV29-1; clone_size: NA; d_call: NA; cdr3_nt: TGCAGCGTTGAGAGAGTGCCGGAAAACGGGGAGCTGTTTTTT; cdr3_aa: CSVERVPENGELFF
j_call: TRBJ2-7; v_call: TRBV20-1; clone_size: many; d_call: TRBD2; cdr3_nt: TGCAGTGCTAGAGGAGAACTAGCGGGCTACGAGCAGTACTTC; cdr3_aa: CSARGELAGYEQYF
j_call: TRBJ2-2; v_call: TRBV5-4; clone_size: NA; d_call: NA; cdr3_nt: TGTGCCTGCCATATGAGGGGACGGGAGAACACCGGGGAGCTGTTTTTT; cdr3_aa: CACHMRGRENTGELFF
j_call: TRBJ2-2; v_call: TRBV29-1; clone_size: medium-sized; d_call: TRBD2; cdr3_nt: TGCAGCGTTTGGGACTATCAGACCGGGGAGCTGTTTTTT; cdr3_aa: CSVWDYQTGELFF
j_call: TRBJ2-7; v_call: TRBV12-3/TRBV12-4; clone_size: NA; d_call: NA; cdr3_nt: TGTGCCAGCAGTTTGGGGACAACCTTCTCCTACGAACAGTACTTC; cdr3_aa: CASSLGTTFSYEQYF
j_call: TRBJ1-1; v_call: TRBV4-1; clone_size: NA; d_call: NA; cdr3_nt: TGCGCTATCAACCAAGTTCCAGGGCGTGGCACTGAAGCTTTCTTT; cdr3_aa: CAINQVPGRGTEAFF
j_call: TRBJ2-1; v_call: TRBV9; clone_size: few; d_call: NA; cdr3_nt: TGTGCCAGCAGCGTCGGGAGTGTTTACAATGAGCAGTTCTTC; cdr3_aa: CASSVGSVYNEQFF
j_call: TRBJ2-1; v_call: TRBV29-1; clone_size: NA; d_call: NA; cdr3_nt: TGCAGCGTCGCTAGCGTGAATCAGCAGTTCTTC; cdr3_aa: CSVASVNQQFF
j_call: TRBJ2-2; v_call: TRBV12-3/TRBV12-4; clone_size: NA; d_call: NA; cdr3_nt: TGTGCCAGCAGTTTTCCTGTGACGGACACCGGGGAGCTGTTTTTT; cdr3_aa: CASSFPVTDTGELFF
j_call: TRBJ2-2; v_call: TRBV5-1; clone_size: many; d_call: NA; cdr3_nt: TGCGCCAGCAGCTTTACCGGGAGATCGAACACCGGGGAGCTGTTTTTT; cdr3_aa: CASSFTGRSNTGELFF
j_call: TRBJ2-5; v_call: TRBV7-9; clone_size: NA; d_call: NA; cdr3_nt: TGTGTCAGCAGCTACTCCACAGGGTTCGAGGCCCAGTATTTC; cdr3_aa: CVSSYSTGFEAQYF
j_call: TRBJ2-3; v_call: TRBV13; clone_size: NA; d_call: NA; cdr3_nt: TGTGCCAGCAGCTCCGGGGTAGCGGCATCCACGGATACGCAGTATTTT; cdr3_aa: CASSSGVAASTDTQYF
j_call: TRBJ2-7; v_call: TRBV5-6; clone_size: NA; d_call: TRBD2; cdr3_nt: TGTACCAGCCAACCTGTGGGGCGGGAGGGAAATTTCGAGCAGTATTTC; cdr3_aa: CTSQPVGREGNFEQYF
j_call: TRBJ2-1; v_call: TRBV12-3/TRBV12-4; clone_size: NA; d_call: NA; cdr3_nt: TGTACCAGCAGTTTTGACAGTTACAATGAGCAGCTCTTC; cdr3_aa: CTSSFDSYNEQLF
j_call: TRBJ2-2; v_call: TRBV6-6; clone_size: NA; d_call: NA; cdr3_nt: TGTGCCAACAGAACTACGAACACCGGGGAGCTGTTTTTT; cdr3_aa: CANRTTNTGELFF
j_call: TRBJ2-3; v_call: TRBV5-4; clone_size: NA; d_call: TRBD2; cdr3_nt: TGTGCCAGCGGCTTCGGCGGGAGTGGAGATACACAGTATTTT; cdr3_aa: CASGFGGSGDTQYF
j_call: TRBJ1-1; v_call: TRBV2; clone_size: NA; d_call: NA; cdr3_nt: TGTGCCAGCAGTTTTATACACTGGAACACTGAAGCTTTCTTT; cdr3_aa: CASSFIHWNTEAFF
j_call: TRBJ2-1; v_call: TRBV10-2; clone_size: NA; d_call: TRBD1; cdr3_nt: TGCACCAGCAGTCGTGACAGGGGGGCCTACAATGAGCACTTCTTC; cdr3_aa: CTSSRDRGAYNEHFF
j_call: TRBJ2-2; v_call: TRBV12-3/TRBV12-4; clone_size: NA; d_call: TRBD1; cdr3_nt: TGTGCCAGCAGTTCTTTCCGAGGGGGCGATGCCGGGGAGCTGTTTTTT; cdr3_aa: CASSSFRGGDAGELFF
j_call: TRBJ2-7; v_call: TRBV4-2; clone_size: NA; d_call: TRBD1; cdr3_nt: TGTGCCAGCAGTGAAGAACGGACAGGGACCTACGAGCAGTACTTC; cdr3_aa: CASSEERTGTYEQYF
j_call: TRBJ2-3; v_call: TRBV29-1; clone_size: once; d_call: TRBD2; cdr3_nt: TGTAGCGTTATGACTAGCGGGACCAGCATAGATACGCAGTATTTT; cdr3_aa: CSVMTSGTSIDTQYF
j_call: TRBJ2-2; v_call: TRBV4-1; clone_size: NA; d_call: TRBD2; cdr3_nt: TGTGCCAGCAGCTCCCGGACTAGCGGGACGAATACCGTGGAGCTGTTTTTT; cdr3_aa: CASSSRTSGTNTVELFF
j_call: TRBJ2-1; v_call: TRBV6-5; clone_size: NA; d_call: NA; cdr3_nt: NA; cdr3_aa: CASSYSVGVGNEQSF
j_call: TRBJ2-5; v_call: TRBV6-5; clone_size: NA; d_call: NA; cdr3_nt: TGTGCCAGCAGTTACTCGGTGGGGGCGCCCCGAGACACCCAGTACTTC; cdr3_aa: CASSYSVGAPRDTQYF
j_call: TRBJ2-2; v_call: TRBV11-1; clone_size: NA; d_call: NA; cdr3_nt: TGTGCCAGCAGCCCTTGGGCTAGCAGGTCCGGGGAGCTGTTTTTT; cdr3_aa: CASSPWASRSGELFF
j_call: TRBJ2-3; v_call: TRBV29-1; clone_size: once; d_call: NA; cdr3_nt: TGCAGCGTCGAGGCGGGAAACATAGATACGCAGTATTTT; cdr3_aa: CSVEAGNIDTQYF
j_call: TRBJ2-3; v_call: TRBV29-1; clone_size: NA; d_call: NA; cdr3_nt: TGCAGCGTTAAAGATCGGTACAGTGTTCTTTTTGATACGCAGTATTTT; cdr3_aa: CSVKDRYSVLFDTQYF
j_call: TRBJ2-1; v_call: TRBV11-2; clone_size: NA; d_call: NA; cdr3_nt: TGTGCCAGCAGCTTTGATGATAGCGCTGATCAGTTCTTC; cdr3_aa: CASSFDDSADQFF
j_call: TRBJ2-1; v_call: TRBV29-1; clone_size: once; d_call: NA; cdr3_nt: TGTAGCGTTGAGTCGCGGGTCTCCTGCAATGAGCAGTTCTTC; cdr3_aa: CSVESRVSCNEQFF
j_call: TRBJ1-1; v_call: TRBV6-1; clone_size: NA; d_call: NA; cdr3_nt: TGTGCCACCTTCGGGGGGGCGCTGAGGACTGAAGCTTTCTTT; cdr3_aa: CATFGGALRTEAFF
j_call: TRBJ2-3; v_call: TRBV4-1; clone_size: NA; d_call: TRBD1; cdr3_nt: TGCACCAGCAGCCAGGATGGGACAGTCCTTAGCACAGATACGCAGTATTTT; cdr3_aa: CTSSQDGTVLSTDTQYF
j_call: TRBJ1-1; v_call: TRBV5-5; clone_size: once; d_call: NA; cdr3_nt: TGTGCCAGCAACCTGTCATCGAACACTGAAGCTTTCTTT; cdr3_aa: CASNLSSNTEAFF
j_call: TRBJ2-2; v_call: TRBV19; clone_size: NA; d_call: NA; cdr3_nt: TGTGCCAGTAGTATGGACGGGATCACCGGGGAGCTGTTTTTT; cdr3_aa: CASSMDGITGELFF
j_call: TRBJ2-2; v_call: TRBV12-3/TRBV12-4; clone_size: NA; d_call: NA; cdr3_nt: TGTGCCAGCACCGGATGGGGAACGCGGGCCGGGGAGCTGTTTTTT; cdr3_aa: CASTGWGTRAGELFF
j_call: TRBJ2-1; v_call: TRBV20-1; clone_size: many; d_call: NA; cdr3_nt: TGCAGTGCTAGAGGACTAGTTGGGAACAATGAGCAGTTCTTC; cdr3_aa: CSARGLVGNNEQFF
j_call: TRBJ2-1; v_call: TRBV29-1; clone_size: NA; d_call: NA; cdr3_nt: TGCAGCGTTGGTGAAAACCTAGAAGGGGATGAGCAGTTCTTC; cdr3_aa: CSVGENLEGDEQFF
j_call: TRBJ1-5; v_call: TRBV29-1; clone_size: NA; d_call: NA; cdr3_nt: TGCAGCCTTCTTGGGGGAGACGGCACAGATACGCAGCATTTT; cdr3_aa: CSLLGGDGTDTQHF
j_call: TRBJ2-3; v_call: TRBV10-1; clone_size: NA; d_call: TRBD2; cdr3_nt: TGTGCCAACAGTGTCGGAGCGGGGGGCGTCGATACGCAGTATTTT; cdr3_aa: CANSVGAGGVDTQYF